The 14 T cell receptor beta chains in this list originate from one sample, sequenced in a study of T cells expressing NK-cell markers. TCRdb reprocessed the 5' RACE reads and reports one entry per CDR3 protein, with no DNA. The specimen's table records more than 90,000 distinct CDR3 sequences. The specimen sequenced was blood T cells: a sorted CD56 or NKG2C T cell subset, CD4+ or CD8+ T cells, or bulk PBMC T cells (not recorded which). These receptors were collected from a woman aged 18 to 75 in good health.

The chain employs TRBV7-9 and TRBJ1-6. CDR1 and CDR2 (germline): SEHNR, FQNEAQ (reference sequence). The CDR3 extends over 14 amino acids. The CDR3: CASSLVAGDSPLHF.

The J gene is TRBJ1-5, the V gene TRBV28; checking the TCRdb D call of TRBD1 is not possible without DNA. Per the germline V gene, CDR1 is MDHEN and CDR2 is SYDVKM. The CDR3 consists of 15 residues. The CDR3 sequence is CASSLPPGRIQPQHF.

The chain uses TRBV19 and TRBJ1-5; absent DNA, TCRdb's TRBD1 call cannot be checked. Germline assignment: CDR1 LNHDA and CDR2 SQIVND (reference sequence). The CDR3 runs 13 residues. The CDR3 spells CASSPGGVSPQHF.

The gene calls are TRBV6-2 or TRBV6-3 and TRBJ1-1; TCRdb's assignment of TRBD1 cannot be checked, as there is no DNA. The germline CDR1 and CDR2 sequences are MNHEY and SVGEGT. CDR3 length equals 15 residues. The CDR3 sequence is CASSVAGQGNTEAFF.

The CDR3 sequence is CASSQDWPAGAGYNEQFF. The chain is built from TRBV4-3 and TRBJ2-1; the D gene TCRdb calls, TRBD2, cannot be checked with no DNA. CDR3 length equals 18 residues. Germline V lookup: CDR1 LGHNA, CDR2 YSLEER.

The chain combines TRBV19 with TRBJ2-2; TCRdb indicates TRBD1, and absent DNA this call remains unverified. The CDR3 spans 15 residues. Germline loops: CDR1 LNHDA, CDR2 SQIVND (reference sequence). CDR3 in amino acids: CASSPPGQGFGELFF.

The chain is built from TRBV7-2 and TRBJ2-7; TCRdb selects TRBD1, and the lack of DNA leaves this call unchecked. Per germline, CDR1 SGHTA and CDR2 FQGNSA. The CDR3 runs to 16 residues. This CDR3 reads CASSHTPGHAAYEQYF. The full variable domain, rest sourced from reference TRBV7-2 and TRBJ2-7, is GAGVSQSPSNKVTEKGKDVELRCDPISGHTALYWYRQSLGQGLEFLIYFQGNSAPDKSGLPSDRFSAERTGGSVSTLTIQRTQQEDSAVYLCASSHTPGHAAYEQYFGPGTRLTVT.

CDR3 protein: CSVRADTQYEQYF. The V call is TRBV29-1, the J call TRBJ2-7. This CDR3 region has 13 residues. Germline V gives CDR1 SQVTM, CDR2 ANQGSEA.

This sequence joins TRBV11-2 and TRBJ2-5; TCRdb's D gene call, TRBD2, goes unchecked for lack of DNA. The germline V gene has CDR1 SGHAT and CDR2 FQNNGV. CDR3 length equals 15 residues. The CDR3: CASSSGLAAQETQYF. Drawing the rest from reference TRBV11-2 and TRBJ2-5, the complete variable domain is EAGVAQSPRYKIIEKRQSVAFWCNPISGHATLYWYQQILGQGPKLLIQFQNNGVVDDSQLPKDRFSAERLKGVDSTLKIQPAKLEDSAVYLCASSSGLAAQETQYFGPGTRLLVL.

The chain links TRBV2 to TRBJ1-2; without DNA, the TCRdb call of TRBD1 cannot be checked. The length of the CDR3 is 16 residues. The germline V gene has CDR1 SNHLY and CDR2 FYNNEI. The CDR3 region is CASSETALGTDYGYTF. The whole variable domain, remainder taken from reference TRBV2 and TRBJ1-2, is EPEVTQTPSHQVTQMGQEVILRCVPISNHLYFYWYRQILGQKVEFLVSFYNNEISEKSEIFDDQFSVERPDGSNFTLKIRSTKLEDSAMYFCASSETALGTDYGYTFGSGTRLTVV.

The chain employs TRBV11-2 and TRBJ2-3; the TCRdb call, TRBD1, lacks DNA for checking. The CDR3 is 13 residues long. CDR1 is SGHAT, CDR2 FQNNGV, per germline. The chain's CDR3 is CASSFPRKDTQYF.

The J gene is TRBJ2-5, the V gene TRBV6-1; the TCRdb call, TRBD2, lacks DNA for checking. The CDR3 is 14 residues long. The germline V gene has CDR1 MNHNS and CDR2 SASEGT. Here the CDR3 reads CASTSGGAQETQYF.

The V gene is TRBV10-3, the J gene TRBJ2-1; TCRdb's D call, TRBD1, is unchecked because there is no DNA. The germline CDR1 and CDR2 sequences are ENHRY and SYGVKD. The CDR3 consists of 13 residues. The CDR3 is CAISPLGPNEQFF.

J is TRBJ2-5 and V is TRBV6-2 or TRBV6-3; the TRBD2 assignment by TCRdb is unverifiable without DNA. CDR3 size: 16 residues. In germline, CDR1 is MNHEY, CDR2 SVGEGT. CDR3 sequence: CASSYPPQGTPETQYF.